This T cell receptor beta chain derives from a study of shared clonotypes between healthy human individuals. The CDR3 consists of 14 residues. Trimming took 5 bases from V and 2 from J, leaving 11 bases between them. Germline CDR1 SGHRS, CDR2 YFSETQ. The assay was immunoSEQ multiplex PCR, and TCRdb's table has in-frame clones only and misses some. This sample has 2 million to 2.5 million clones, with approximately 95% found just once. This chain connects TRBV5-1 to TRBJ2-1; D is unresolved. This clonotype was sampled from a man between 18 and 35 years old in good health. Some clones in this sample may be carry-over from other donors' samples. Sequences were obtained from naive CD4+ T cells from PBMCs. Subset noted: CD45RA+ positively selected. The DNA for the CDR3 is TGCGCCAGCAGGGACCCTAGGGCCTACAATGAGCAGTTCTTC. Protein sequence: CASRDPRAYNEQFF.